The rows below give T cell receptor beta chains drawn from one sample of a study of blood T cell repertoires in COVID-19. Measured with immunoSEQ multiplex PCR; TCRdb has only the in-frame clones, and not every one. The sample records approximately 250,000 clones, roughly 90% being singletons. Sequencing was done on a sample of PBMCs or T cells enriched from blood (not recorded which). The receptor source for this set is a woman aged 25 to 39 who had recovered from COVID-19. The conserved cysteine and the conserved F or W are not part of the CDR3 here. D genes are given only for firm matches.

TRBV2	NA	TRBJ2-3	ASRTTSYTDTQY
TRBV15	NA	TRBJ1-6	ATSTDRGWDSPLH
TRBV6-5	TRBD1	TRBJ1-2	ASSYSGTGQYGYT
TRBV12-3/TRBV12-4	NA	TRBJ1-1	ASSELRNTEAF
TRBV5-1	NA	TRBJ1-2	ASSTFPGRGNYGYT
TRBV7-9	TRBD1	TRBJ1-5	ASSPQGATQPQH
TRBV28	TRBD2	TRBJ2-1	ASNERGARKQF
TRBV6-2/TRBV6-3	NA	TRBJ2-1	ASSRRMSYNEQF
TRBV4-1	NA	TRBJ2-3	ASSQVPAGQSGDTQY
TRBV29-1	NA	TRBJ1-2	SVGGSSLTYGYT
TRBV2	NA	TRBJ2-2	ASSEVRLQGNTGELF
TRBV2	NA	TRBJ1-2	ANQRVQGAYT
TRBV4-3	NA	TRBJ1-1	ASSQEGVGDTEAF
TRBV11-2	NA	TRBJ2-1	ASSYNPHNEQF
TRBV28	TRBD1	TRBJ2-7	ASSFPEDRGSSHEQY
TRBV28	TRBD1	TRBJ1-6	ASSSTGQGTYNSPLH
TRBV5-1	NA	TRBJ2-2	ASSFGLALSGELF
TRBV28	NA	TRBJ2-5	ASSPYEETQY
TRBV4-1	NA	TRBJ2-7	ASSQISRSGYEQY
TRBV7-3	TRBD1	TRBJ2-7	ASSVDRAHEQY
TRBV18	NA	TRBJ2-1	ASRPIDRPYNEQF
TRBV7-9	TRBD1	TRBJ1-5	ASSLNPGGGGQPQH
TRBV28	TRBD1	TRBJ2-4	ASSSNLGTGILAKNIQY
TRBV7-9	NA	TRBJ2-2	ASKSTGNTGELF
TRBV28	NA	TRBJ2-7	ASSFLIGSPELEQY
TRBV18	TRBD1	TRBJ1-1	ASSPRQGFDSTEAF
TRBV7-8	TRBD1	TRBJ1-1	ASSLTGTNTEAF
TRBV7-2	TRBD1	TRBJ1-2	ASSLGDRFMNNYGYT
TRBV7-2	TRBD1	TRBJ1-1	ASSLGGQGKEAF
TRBV15	NA	TRBJ2-7	ATSRENSYEQY
TRBV24-1	NA	TRBJ1-2	ATSDLLCHLGGGGYGYT
TRBV28	NA	TRBJ2-7	ASLGAHRGEQY
TRBV13	NA	TRBJ2-3	ASSLGLAGDTQY
TRBV9	TRBD2	TRBJ2-1	ASSVVAGGVHEQF
TRBV2	NA	TRBJ1-2	ASSTFINYGYT
TRBV18	TRBD1	TRBJ1-1	ASSPLRTGDMNTEAF
TRBV5-4	TRBD1	TRBJ1-1	ASSLDRGMDTEAF
TRBV2	NA	TRBJ1-5	ASSGSGGSGQPQH
TRBV5-1	NA	TRBJ2-1	ASSLRSVNEQF
TRBV19	NA	TRBJ2-3	ASSVTGTDTQY
TRBV11-2	TRBD2	TRBJ2-7	ASSQGLAGGGYEQY